These 13 T cell receptor beta chains share one sample of origin, sequenced in a study of cytomegalovirus exposure and HLA in healthy donors. Using immunoSEQ multiplex PCR, the repertoire was profiled, and TCRdb retains in-frame clones only, with some absent. Of about 330,000 clones listed, 70% to 90% are singletons. The specimen sequenced was PBMCs. The receptors originated from a woman between 18 and 29 years old in good health and CMV-seronegative.

The J gene is TRBJ2-5, the V gene TRBV5-6; 9 bases fit TRBD1. The trim removed 3 bases at V and 5 bases at J, leaving 5 bases unmatched. This CDR3 is built from 14 residues. CDR1 is SGHDT and CDR2 is YYEEEE in the germline V gene. For the CDR3, the DNA is TGTGCCAGCAGCTCTACAGGGGGCGCGGAGACCCAGTACTTC. This codes for CASSSTGGAETQYF.

This chain joins TRBV9 and TRBJ2-1; TRBD2 is a possible D gene (6 bases). CDR1 SGDLS and CDR2 YYNGEE come from the germline V gene. V was shortened by 2 bases and J by 3 bases, with 9 bases between the two germline ends. The CDR3 spans 14 residues. Here the CDR3 DNA reads TGTGCCAGCAGCGTCGTAGCGGTCTACAATGAGCAGTTCTTC. This translates into CASSVVAVYNEQFF.

The DNA of the CDR3 is TGTGCCAGCAGAAAGACACCGGCTAATGAAAAACTGTTTTTT. This sequence encodes CASRKTPANEKLFF. The rearrangement uses TRBV27 and TRBJ1-4; no clear D. Between the trimmed V and J ends, which lost 6 bases and 3 bases, there was a span of 11 bases. Germline V lookup: CDR1 MNHEY, CDR2 SMNVEV (reference sequence). This CDR3 has 14 residues.

The rearrangement links TRBV14 to TRBJ2-1; TRBD2 matches 11 bases. The V segment lost 1 base and the J segment 9 bases; nucleotides outside the gene matches: 5. The CDR3 covers 15 residues. Germline V CDR1 and CDR2: SGHDN, FVKESK. CDR3 sequence (DNA): TGTGCCAGCAGCCAAGTCCTAGCGGGAGGCAGTGAGCAGTTCTTC. It encodes CASSQVLAGGSEQFF.

The V gene is TRBV4-2, the J gene TRBJ2-7; TRBD2 agrees at 10 bases. Germline CDR1 and CDR2: LGHNA and YNFKEQ. Losses at the gene ends were 0 bases for V and 6 bases for J; bases not matched to a gene: 11. CDR3 length equals 17 residues. CDR3: CASSQDVVASGRGEQYF. CDR3 sequence (DNA): TGTGCCAGCAGCCAAGATGTCGTAGCTAGCGGGAGAGGCGAGCAGTACTTC.

This clone was seen only once. The rearrangement joins TRBV5-6 to TRBJ2-6; the D gene is possibly TRBD1 (5 bases). This CDR3 has 16 residues. The V and J ends lost 1 base and 2 bases respectively, with 10 bases between them. CDR1 is SGHDT and CDR2 is YYEEEE in the germline V gene. CDR3 in DNA: TGTGCCAGCAGCTTGAGACAGAGCACTGGGGCCAACGTCCTGACTTTC. Encoded protein: CASSLRQSTGANVLTF.

This clone was observed once. J is TRBJ2-7 and V is TRBV7-9; 9 bases are a match to TRBD1. Germline V gene sequence: CDR1 SEHNR, CDR2 FQNEAQ (reference sequence). Germline trimming cut 8 bases from V and 3 bases from J; bases unmatched to any gene: 11. The CDR3 length is 15 residues. CDR3 nucleotides: TGTGCCAGCCCTCCCCCCGGGACAGGGATCTACGAGCAGTACTTC. Translating gives CASPPPGTGIYEQYF.

The chain carries TRBV25-1 and TRBJ2-1; 9 nucleotides line up with TRBD2. The CDR3 length is 13 residues. Per germline, CDR1 MGHDK and CDR2 SYGVNS. V shed 7 bases and J 7 bases; nucleotides not matched to a gene: 5. CDR3 bases: TGTGCCAGCATTGCGGGAGGGCTGAATGAGCAGTTCTTC. Protein: CASIAGGLNEQFF.

This clone was counted a single time. DNA for the CDR3: TGTGCCAGCAGTGCCGGACATAGCTCCTACAATGAGCAGTTCTTC. This sequence encodes CASSAGHSSYNEQFF. The chain joins TRBV25-1 to TRBJ2-1, with D possibly matching TRBD1 (5 bases). Germline loops: CDR1 MGHDK, CDR2 SYGVNS. This CDR3 has 15 amino acids. The germline V and J ends were trimmed by 4 bases and 0 bases, with 10 bases remaining between them. The full variable domain, with the rest looked up from reference TRBV25-1 and TRBJ2-1, is EADIYQTPRYLVIGTGKKITLECSQTMGHDKMYWYQQDPGMELHLIHYSYGVNSTEKGDLSSESTVSRIRTEHFPLTLESARPSHTSQYLCASSAGHSSYNEQFFGPGTRLTVL.

V is TRBV29-1 and J is TRBJ2-7; D is possibly TRBD2 (6 bases). With 4 bases removed from V and 4 bases from J, the gap between germline ends came to 11 bases. Germline V gives CDR1 SQVTM, CDR2 ANQGSEA. The CDR3 covers 12 residues. CDR3 in DNA: TGCAGCGTTGTAACTAGCCCTTACGAGCAGTACTTC. It specifies CSVVTSPYEQYF.

The chain uses TRBV4-1 and TRBJ2-2; 7 nucleotides line up with TRBD2. Trimming took 8 bases from V and 2 from J; bases not matched to a gene: 5. The CDR3 is 14 amino acids. Germline V gene data show CDR1 as MGHRA and CDR2 as YSYEKL. CDR3 coding DNA: TGCGCCAGCGGGGAGCGGGGCAACACCGGGGAGCTGTTTTTT. It specifies CASGERGNTGELFF.

The chain uses TRBV28 and TRBJ1-2; no firm D call. This CDR3 contains 16 residues. Trimming shortened V by 1 base and J by 5 bases, and 17 bases separated the two germline ends. Germline-derived CDR1 and CDR2 are MDHEN and SYDVKM. CDR3: CASSLSGEVGSYGYTF. Here the CDR3 DNA reads TGTGCCAGCAGTTTATCCGGGGAAGTGGGTTCGTATGGCTACACCTTC.

The chain joins TRBV9 to TRBJ1-2; D gene ambiguous. Trimming left V 1 base short and J 1 base short, with 5 bases between. The CDR3 runs to 13 residues. Germline lookup yields CDR1 SGDLS and CDR2 YYNGEE. The CDR3 region is CASSVFGNYGYTF. The CDR3 coding sequence is TGTGCCAGCAGCGTATTCGGTAACTATGGCTACACCTTC.